The 12 T cell receptor beta chains presented below share a single source sample, sequenced in a study of shared clonotypes between healthy human individuals. Profiling relied on immunoSEQ multiplex PCR, and the TCRdb table lists in-frame clones only, not all of them. The sample shows about 590,000 clones, 95% to 96% of them seen only once. Terminally differentiated effector memory CD45RA+ cells were excluded from the naive CD8 cells, which were CD45RO-negative and positively selected for CCR7. The sequencing input was naive CD8+ T cells sorted from blood. These receptor sequences come from a woman in her 30s in good health.

The CDR3 coding sequence is TGCGCCAGCAGCATACGGACAGGTTGGGACGAGCAGTACTTC. Its protein product is CASSIRTGWDEQYF. The V gene is TRBV4-1, the J gene TRBJ2-7, with TRBD1 matching over 7 bases. CDR3 length equals 14 residues. Germline CDR1 is MGHRA and CDR2 is YSYEKL. V dropped 5 bases and J dropped 5; count of bases not matched to a gene: 9.

The V gene is TRBV7-8, the J gene TRBJ2-3; D is ambiguous. Germline V gene lookup returns CDR1 SGHVS and CDR2 FQNEAQ. Trimming left V 1 base short and J 3 bases short, with 11 bases between. CDR3 length: 15 amino acids. The CDR3 spells CASSLVSIGTDTQYF. The CDR3 DNA is TGTGCCAGCAGCTTAGTTTCGATAGGGACAGATACGCAGTATTTT.

This chain joins TRBV9 and TRBJ1-3; unclear D gene. V lost 7 bases, J lost 1 base, and 12 bases lay in between. Germline V gene lookup returns CDR1 SGDLS and CDR2 YYNGEE. There are 14 residues in the CDR3. The CDR3 here is CASGPTESGNTIYF. CDR3 in DNA: TGTGCCAGCGGACCAACTGAATCTGGAAACACCATATATTTT.

This clone was observed a few times. This chain links TRBV5-6 with TRBJ2-7; 10 nucleotides agree with TRBD2. The V gene end was trimmed by 0 bases and the J gene end by 6 bases; junction bases not matched to a gene: 3. This CDR3 region has 14 residues. Germline lookup yields CDR1 SGHDT and CDR2 YYEEEE. The CDR3 DNA reads as TGTGCCAGCAGCTTGGAACTAGCGGGATTCGAGCAGTACTTC. Amino acid sequence: CASSLELAGFEQYF.

The chain couples TRBV7-7 to TRBJ2-6; D unclear. The CDR3 has 15 residues. Germline V gives CDR1 SSHAT, CDR2 FNYEAQ (reference sequence). Trimming shortened V by 6 bases and J by 2 bases, and 11 bases separated the two germline ends. CDR3 loop: CASSPGWAGANVLTF. CDR3 sequence (DNA): TGTGCCAGCAGTCCGGGCTGGGCTGGGGCCAACGTCCTGACTTTC.

The chain links TRBV6-1 to TRBJ2-1; 7 bases line up with TRBD1. J was trimmed by 6 bases and V by 8 bases; bases with no gene match: 10. This CDR3 has 14 amino acids. The germline V gene encodes CDR1 MNHNS and CDR2 SASEGT. Here the CDR3 reads CASGEQGRFNEQFF. The CDR3 DNA is TGTGCCAGCGGAGAACAGGGGCGGTTCAATGAGCAGTTCTTC.

J is TRBJ2-5 and V is TRBV18, with D unresolved. There are 13 residues in the CDR3. From germline, CDR1 is KGHSH and CDR2 LQKENI. V shed 0 bases and J shed 2 bases, with 4 bases lying between them. CDR3: CASSPPGQETQYF. In DNA, the CDR3 is TGTGCCAGCTCACCACCGGGACAAGAGACCCAGTACTTC.

The chain employs TRBV10-1 and TRBJ2-2; 8 positions match TRBD2. V gave up 2 bases and J gave up 7 bases; unmatched junction bases: 6. CDR3 length: 15 amino acids. The germline gives CDR1 WNHNN, CDR2 SYGVQD (reference sequence). CDR3 DNA: TGCGCCAGCAGTGAGCGCGGGGGGAGGAACGGGGAGCTGTTTTTT. This codes for CASSERGGRNGELFF.

The rearrangement uses TRBV19 and TRBJ1-1, with D possibly being TRBD1 (6 bases). The germline CDR1 and CDR2 sequences are LNHDA and SQIVND (reference sequence). The CDR3 spans 12 residues. V gave up 6 bases and J gave up 4 bases, with 9 bases separating them. The CDR3, as DNA: TGTGCCAGTAGGACAGGCAGCACTGAAGCTTTCTTT. This translates into CASRTGSTEAFF.

This rearrangement joins TRBV11-1 to TRBJ2-5; TRBD1 matches 7 bases. This CDR3 is built from 19 residues. CDR1 is SGHAT and CDR2 is FQDESV in the germline V gene (reference sequence). After removal of 5 bases from V and 2 bases from J, the junction contained 20 bases not matched to a gene. CDR3 sequence reads: CASSPTPPRQGSSQETQYF. CDR3 DNA: TGTGCCAGCAGCCCCACGCCCCCCAGACAGGGATCCTCACAAGAGACCCAGTACTTC.

V is TRBV12-5 and J is TRBJ1-1; D is unresolved. Per germline, CDR1 LGHNT and CDR2 FRNRAP. The CDR3 has 13 residues. The V end lost 7 bases, the J end lost 2 bases, and 11 bases lay between the germline ends. The CDR3 DNA reads TGTGCTAGTGCTGCCAGCGCTAACACTGAAGCTTTCTTT. This translates into CASAASANTEAFF. The entire variable domain, with the rest obtained from reference TRBV12-5 and TRBJ1-1, is as follows: DARVTQTPRHKVTEMGQEVTMRCQPILGHNTVFWYRQTMMQGLELLAYFRNRAPLDDSGMPKDRFSAEMPDATLATLKIQPSEPRDSAVYFCASAASANTEAFFGQGTRLTVV.

This chain uses TRBV5-1 with TRBJ2-1, with 12 bases identical to TRBD1. The CDR3 is 15 residues long. The ends lost 4 bases at V and 8 bases at J; junction bases unmatched: 7. Looked up from germline, CDR1 is SGHRS and CDR2 is YFSETQ. CDR3 in DNA: TGCGCCAGCAGCGAGGGACAGGGGGCGCGGGATGAGCAGTTCTTC. It yields the protein CASSEGQGARDEQFF.